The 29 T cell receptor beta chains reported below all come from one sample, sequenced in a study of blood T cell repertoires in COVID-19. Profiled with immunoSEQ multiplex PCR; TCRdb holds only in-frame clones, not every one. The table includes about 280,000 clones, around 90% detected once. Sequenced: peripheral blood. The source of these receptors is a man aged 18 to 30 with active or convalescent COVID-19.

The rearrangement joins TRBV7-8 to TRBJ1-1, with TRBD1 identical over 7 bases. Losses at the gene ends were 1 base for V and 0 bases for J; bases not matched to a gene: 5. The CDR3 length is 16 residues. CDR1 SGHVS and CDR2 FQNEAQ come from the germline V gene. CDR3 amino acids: CASSLEGQMMNTEAFF. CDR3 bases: TGTGCCAGCAGCTTAGAGGGACAGATGATGAACACTGAAGCTTTCTTT.

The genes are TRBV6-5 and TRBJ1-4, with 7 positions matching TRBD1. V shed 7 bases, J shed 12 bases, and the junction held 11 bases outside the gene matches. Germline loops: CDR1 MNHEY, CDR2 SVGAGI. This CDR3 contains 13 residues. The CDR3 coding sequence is TGTGCCAGCACCTTAGGGGGCGGGTACCAACTGTTTTTT. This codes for CASTLGGGYQLFF.

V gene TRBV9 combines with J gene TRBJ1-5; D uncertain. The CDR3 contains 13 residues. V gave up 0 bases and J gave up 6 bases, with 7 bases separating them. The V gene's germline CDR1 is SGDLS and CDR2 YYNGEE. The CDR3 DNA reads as TGTGCCAGCAGCGTAGCGGTCGGTCAGCCCCAGCATTTT. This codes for CASSVAVGQPQHF.

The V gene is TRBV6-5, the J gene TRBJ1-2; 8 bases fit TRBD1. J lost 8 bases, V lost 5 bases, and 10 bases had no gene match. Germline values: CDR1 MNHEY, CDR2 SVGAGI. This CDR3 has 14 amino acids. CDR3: CASSKPQGAGGYTF. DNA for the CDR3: TGTGCCAGCAGTAAGCCTCAGGGGGCGGGAGGCTACACCTTC.

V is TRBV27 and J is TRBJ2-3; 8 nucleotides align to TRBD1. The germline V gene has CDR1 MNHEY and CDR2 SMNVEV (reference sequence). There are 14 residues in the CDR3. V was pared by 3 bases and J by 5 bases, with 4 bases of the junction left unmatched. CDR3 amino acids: CASSFGQGRDTQYF. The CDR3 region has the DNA TGTGCCAGCAGTTTTGGACAGGGTCGAGATACGCAGTATTTT.

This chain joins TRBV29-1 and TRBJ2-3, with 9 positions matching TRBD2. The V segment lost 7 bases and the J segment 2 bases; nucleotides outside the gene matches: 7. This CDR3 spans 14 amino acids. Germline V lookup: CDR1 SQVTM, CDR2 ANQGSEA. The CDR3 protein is CSGSGGSPTDTQYF. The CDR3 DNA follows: TGCAGCGGTAGCGGGGGTTCTCCCACAGATACGCAGTATTTT.

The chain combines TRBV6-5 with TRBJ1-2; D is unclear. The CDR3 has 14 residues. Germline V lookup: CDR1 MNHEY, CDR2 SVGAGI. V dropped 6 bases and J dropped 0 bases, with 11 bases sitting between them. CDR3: CASSIKAPNYGYTF. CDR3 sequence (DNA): TGTGCCAGCAGCATCAAAGCTCCTAACTATGGCTACACCTTC.

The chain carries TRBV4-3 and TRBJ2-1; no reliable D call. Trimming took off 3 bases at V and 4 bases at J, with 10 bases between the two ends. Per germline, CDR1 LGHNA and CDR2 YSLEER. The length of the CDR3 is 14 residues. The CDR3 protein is CASSHRDGYNEQFF. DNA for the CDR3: TGCGCCAGCAGCCACAGAGACGGGTACAATGAGCAGTTCTTC.

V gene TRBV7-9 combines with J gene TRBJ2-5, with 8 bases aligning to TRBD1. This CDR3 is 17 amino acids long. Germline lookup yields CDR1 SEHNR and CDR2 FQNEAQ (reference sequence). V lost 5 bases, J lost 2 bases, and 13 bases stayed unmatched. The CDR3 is CASSRGGTGLVQETQYF. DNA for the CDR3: TGTGCCAGCAGCCGGGGTGGGACAGGCCTCGTACAAGAGACCCAGTACTTC.

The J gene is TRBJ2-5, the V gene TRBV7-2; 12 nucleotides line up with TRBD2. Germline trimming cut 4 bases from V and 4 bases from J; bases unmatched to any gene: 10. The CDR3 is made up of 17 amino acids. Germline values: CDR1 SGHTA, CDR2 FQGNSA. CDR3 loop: CASSWGRTSGVGETQYF. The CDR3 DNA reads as TGTGCCAGCAGCTGGGGACGGACTAGCGGGGTTGGAGAGACCCAGTACTTC.

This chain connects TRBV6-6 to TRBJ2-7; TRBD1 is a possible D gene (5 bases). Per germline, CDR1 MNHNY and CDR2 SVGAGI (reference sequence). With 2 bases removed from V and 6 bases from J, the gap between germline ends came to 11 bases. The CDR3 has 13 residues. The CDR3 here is CASSYARAGEQYF. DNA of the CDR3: TGTGCCAGCAGTTACGCCAGGGCTGGCGAGCAGTACTTC.

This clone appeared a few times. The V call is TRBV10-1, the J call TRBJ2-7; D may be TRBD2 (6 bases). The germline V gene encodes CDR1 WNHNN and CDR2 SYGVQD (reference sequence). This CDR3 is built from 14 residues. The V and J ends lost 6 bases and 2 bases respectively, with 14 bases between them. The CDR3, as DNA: TGCGCCAGCAGCAGGCGGGACTCCCCCTACGAGCAGTACTTC. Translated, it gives CASSRRDSPYEQYF.

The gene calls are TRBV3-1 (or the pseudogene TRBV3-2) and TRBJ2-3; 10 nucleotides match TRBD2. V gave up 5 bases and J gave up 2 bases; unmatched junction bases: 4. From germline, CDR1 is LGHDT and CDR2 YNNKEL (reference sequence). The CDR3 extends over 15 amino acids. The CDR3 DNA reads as TGTGCCAGCAGCAGAGGACTAGCGGACACAGATACGCAGTATTTT. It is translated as CASSRGLADTDTQYF.

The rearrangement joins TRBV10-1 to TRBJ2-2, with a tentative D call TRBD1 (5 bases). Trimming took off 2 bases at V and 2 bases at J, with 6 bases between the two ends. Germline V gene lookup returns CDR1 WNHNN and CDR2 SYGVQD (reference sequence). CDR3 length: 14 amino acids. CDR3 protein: CASSEGHNTGELFF. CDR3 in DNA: TGCGCCAGCAGTGAGGGACACAACACCGGGGAGCTGTTTTTT.

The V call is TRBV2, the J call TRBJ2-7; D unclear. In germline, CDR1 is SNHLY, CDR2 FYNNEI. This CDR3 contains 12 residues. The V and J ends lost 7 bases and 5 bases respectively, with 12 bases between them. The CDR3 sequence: CASTRSLNEQYF. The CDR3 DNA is TGTGCCAGCACGCGATCCCTGAACGAGCAGTACTTC.

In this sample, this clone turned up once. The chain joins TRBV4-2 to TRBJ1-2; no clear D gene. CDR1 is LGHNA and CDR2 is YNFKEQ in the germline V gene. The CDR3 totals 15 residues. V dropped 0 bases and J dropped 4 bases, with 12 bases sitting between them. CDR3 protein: CASSQDLVATYGYTF. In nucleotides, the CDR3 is TGTGCCAGCAGCCAAGATTTGGTAGCGACCTATGGCTACACCTTC.

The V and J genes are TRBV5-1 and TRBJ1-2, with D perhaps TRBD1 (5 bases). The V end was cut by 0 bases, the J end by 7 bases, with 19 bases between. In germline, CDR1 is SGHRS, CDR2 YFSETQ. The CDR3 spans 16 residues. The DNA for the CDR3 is TGCGCCAGCAGCTTGGCTTTAGGGGCCACCTTGGGTGGCTACACCTTC. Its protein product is CASSLALGATLGGYTF.

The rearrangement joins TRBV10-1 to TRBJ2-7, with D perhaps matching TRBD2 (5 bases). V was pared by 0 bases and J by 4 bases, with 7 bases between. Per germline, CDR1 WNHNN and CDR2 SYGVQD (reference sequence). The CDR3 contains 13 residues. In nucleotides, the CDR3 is TGCGCCAGCAGTGAGTCGAGAGGGTACGAGCAGTACTTC. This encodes CASSESRGYEQYF.

CDR3 DNA sequence: TGTGCCAGCAGCTTACATCTGCCTCCACGGGATCAGCCCCAGCATTTT. Translated, it gives CASSLHLPPRDQPQHF. V is TRBV7-8 and J is TRBJ1-5, with D unclear. The CDR3 length is 16 residues. Trimming took off 2 bases at V and 5 bases at J, with 16 bases between the two ends. Germline CDR1 reads SGHVS; CDR2 reads FQNEAQ.

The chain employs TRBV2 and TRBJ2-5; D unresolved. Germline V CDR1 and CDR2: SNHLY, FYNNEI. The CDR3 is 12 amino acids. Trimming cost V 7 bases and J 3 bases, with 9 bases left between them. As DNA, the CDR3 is TGTGCCAGCACAGGTTTTAAAGAGACCCAGTACTTC. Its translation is CASTGFKETQYF.

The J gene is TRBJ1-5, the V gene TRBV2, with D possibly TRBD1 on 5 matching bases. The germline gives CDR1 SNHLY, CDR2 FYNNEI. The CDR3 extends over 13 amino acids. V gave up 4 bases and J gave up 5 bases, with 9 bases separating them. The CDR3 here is CASSGGGYQPQHF. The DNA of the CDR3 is TGTGCCAGCAGTGGGGGGGGGTATCAGCCCCAGCATTTT.

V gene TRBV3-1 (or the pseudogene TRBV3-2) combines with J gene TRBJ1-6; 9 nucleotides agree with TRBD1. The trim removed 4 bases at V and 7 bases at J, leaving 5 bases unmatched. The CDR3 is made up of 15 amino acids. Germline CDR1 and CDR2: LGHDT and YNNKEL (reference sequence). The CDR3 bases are TGTGCCAGCAGCCGCCCGACAGGGGGAAATTCACCCCTCCACTTT. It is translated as CASSRPTGGNSPLHF.

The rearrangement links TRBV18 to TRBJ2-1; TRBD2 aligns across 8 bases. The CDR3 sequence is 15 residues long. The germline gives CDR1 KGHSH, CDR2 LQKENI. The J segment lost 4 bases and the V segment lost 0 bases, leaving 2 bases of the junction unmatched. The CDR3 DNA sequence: TGTGCCAGCTCACCACCTGGCGGGGGGTACAATGAGCAGTTCTTC. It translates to CASSPPGGGYNEQFF.

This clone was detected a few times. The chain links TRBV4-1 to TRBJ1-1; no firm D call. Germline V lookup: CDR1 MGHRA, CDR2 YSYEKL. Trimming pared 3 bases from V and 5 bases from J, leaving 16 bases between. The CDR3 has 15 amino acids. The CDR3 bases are TGCGCCAGCAGCCACATGGGAACCGGGGTTACTGAAGCTTTCTTT. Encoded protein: CASSHMGTGVTEAFF.

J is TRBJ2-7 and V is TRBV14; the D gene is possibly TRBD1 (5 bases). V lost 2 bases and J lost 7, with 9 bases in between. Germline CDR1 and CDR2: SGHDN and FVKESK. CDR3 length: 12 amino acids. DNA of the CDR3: TGTGCCAGCAGCCAAACAGGTTTGGAGCAGTACTTC. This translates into CASSQTGLEQYF.

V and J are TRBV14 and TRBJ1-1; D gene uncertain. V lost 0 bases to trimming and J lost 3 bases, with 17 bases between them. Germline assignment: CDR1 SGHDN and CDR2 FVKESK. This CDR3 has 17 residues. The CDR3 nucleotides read TGTGCCAGCAGCCAAGATTGGCGGAATCGGGGTGACACTGAAGCTTTCTTT. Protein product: CASSQDWRNRGDTEAFF.

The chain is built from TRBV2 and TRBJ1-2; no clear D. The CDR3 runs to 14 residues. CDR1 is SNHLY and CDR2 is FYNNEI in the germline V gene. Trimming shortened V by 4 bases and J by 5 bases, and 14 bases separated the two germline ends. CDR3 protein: CASSVGGGLYGYTF. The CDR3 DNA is TGTGCCAGCAGTGTAGGTGGAGGGTTGTATGGCTACACCTTC.

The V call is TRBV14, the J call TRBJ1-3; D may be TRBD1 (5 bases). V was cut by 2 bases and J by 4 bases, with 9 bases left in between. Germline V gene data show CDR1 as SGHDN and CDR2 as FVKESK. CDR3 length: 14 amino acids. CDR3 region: CASSQRGSGNTIYF. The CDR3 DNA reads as TGTGCCAGCAGCCAACGGGGGTCCGGAAACACCATATATTTT.

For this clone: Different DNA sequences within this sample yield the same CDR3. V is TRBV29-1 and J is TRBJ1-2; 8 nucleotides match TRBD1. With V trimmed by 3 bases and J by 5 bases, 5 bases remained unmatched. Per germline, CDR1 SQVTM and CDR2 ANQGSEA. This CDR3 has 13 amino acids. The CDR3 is CSVDSGTGYGYTF. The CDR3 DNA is TGCAGCGTTGACTCAGGGACAGGTTATGGCTACACCTTC.